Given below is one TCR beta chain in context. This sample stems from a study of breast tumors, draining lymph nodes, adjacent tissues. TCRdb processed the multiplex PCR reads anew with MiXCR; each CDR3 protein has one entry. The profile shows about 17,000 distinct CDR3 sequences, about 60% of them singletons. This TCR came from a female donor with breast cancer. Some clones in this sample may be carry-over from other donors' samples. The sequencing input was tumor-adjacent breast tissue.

CDR3 in amino acids: CASSLGQGASPLHF. The CDR3 nucleotides read TGCGCCAGCAGCTTGGGACAGGGGGCTTCACCCCTCCACTTT. V is TRBV5-1 and J is TRBJ1-6; TRBD1 matches 10 bases. Unmatched junction bases numbered 0, after V lost 0 bases and J lost 9 bases. The CDR3 has 14 amino acids. Germline CDR1 SGHRS, CDR2 YFSETQ.